This T cell receptor (beta chain) was captured by sequencing in a study of T cells in Graves' hyperthyroidism and ophthalmopathy. This clonotype was counted ten times or more. Regions amplified from RNA transcripts were the TCR beta CDR3 regions. First-round RT-PCR targeting the TCR CDR3 was performed with the HTBI primer set. TCRdb independently ran MiXCR on the multiplex PCR reads; one entry per CDR3 protein. The data show roughly 500,000 distinct CDR3 sequences, about 16% seen once. Not enrolled were patients with uncontrolled infection, other autoimmune disease, pregnancy or lactation. Diagnostic assessment was based on clinical symptoms, serum thyroxine and TRAb, thyroid ultrasound and orbital computed tomography. Germline V gives CDR1 MDHEN, CDR2 SYDVKM. This CDR3 contains 15 residues. Trimming removed 4 bases from V and 4 bases from J; junction bases left unmatched: 6.

This sequence was found in a woman aged 25-40 years with Graves' ophthalmopathy. The V call is TRBV28, the J call TRBJ2-7; 11 bases map to TRBD1. The sequencing input was blood. The DNA for the CDR3 is TGTGCCAGCAGTTCGGGACAGGGGGTTTTGTACGAGCAGTACTTC. Residues: CASSSGQGVLYEQYF.